A selection of T cell receptor beta chains follows, all from one sample in a study of blood T cell repertoires in COVID-19. Data came from immunoSEQ multiplex PCR; TCRdb stores just in-frame clones and leaves some out. The sample holds about 80,000 clones, around 90% seen once. Sequenced material: peripheral blood. The source of these receptors is a man aged 65 to 79 with acute or convalescent COVID-19. The CDR3 runs from the conserved cysteine through the conserved F or W. The D gene is left open where the match is weak. The size of a clone is reported for some rows only, either as once, few or many, or as a class for expanded clones.

NA	TRBJ2-3	TRBV3-1/TRBV3-2	NA	TGTGCCAGCAGCCAAGGCTACCTACCCACAGATACGCAGTATTTT	CASSQGYLPTDTQYF
TRBD1	TRBJ2-7	TRBV19	NA	TGTGCCAGTAGTTTCCGGACAGGGGACGAGCAGTACTTC	CASSFRTGDEQYF
NA	TRBJ1-3	TRBV2	NA	TGTGCCAGCAGTCCCAGCACAGGGAGCTCTGGAAACACCATATATTTT	CASSPSTGSSGNTIYF
TRBD2	TRBJ2-5	TRBV3-1/TRBV3-2	large	TGTGCCAGCAGCCCCCTGTCTAGCGGGGGGTACCAAGAGACCCAGTACTTC	CASSPLSSGGYQETQYF
NA	TRBJ2-7	TRBV5-1	once	TGCGCCAGCAGCTTGGTAGAGGGTCGGAACCGCGAGCAGTACTTC	CASSLVEGRNREQYF
NA	TRBJ2-2	TRBV24-1	NA	TGTGCCACCAGTCAGCGGACGAACACCGGGGAGCTGTTTTTT	CATSQRTNTGELFF
NA	TRBJ2-1	TRBV20-1	once	TGCAGTGCTAGTCGCTATGCGGATTCTACTGAGCAGTTCTTC	CSASRYADSTEQFF
TRBD1	TRBJ1-1	TRBV18	once	TGTGCCAGCTCATCGGACAGGGGGAACACTGAAGCTTTCTTT	CASSSDRGNTEAFF
TRBD1	TRBJ2-2	TRBV2	NA	TGTGCCAGCAGTCAAGGACAGGGGCCGAACACCGGGGAGCTGTTTTTT	CASSQGQGPNTGELFF
TRBD2	TRBJ2-2	TRBV7-9	NA	TGTGCCAGCAGCTCCCTAAGGCTAGCGGGAATAAACACCGGGGAGCTGTTTTTT	CASSSLRLAGINTGELFF
TRBD1	TRBJ1-5	TRBV27	NA	TGTGCCAGCAGTCTAACGAGGACAGGGTTTGGGCAGCCCCAGCATTTT	CASSLTRTGFGQPQHF
TRBD2	TRBJ2-3	TRBV7-2	NA	TGTGCCAGCAGCTTAGGGCAGGGAGGGTTCGAGACAGATACGCAGTATTTT	CASSLGQGGFETDTQYF
NA	TRBJ1-4	TRBV30	NA	TGTGCCTGGACAGGGGACCATAATGAAAAACTGTTTTTT	CAWTGDHNEKLFF
TRBD1	TRBJ1-5	TRBV28	NA	TGTGCCAGCAGCACGGCAACCGGGACAGGGGGCCAGCCCCAGCATTTT	CASSTATGTGGQPQHF
NA	TRBJ2-7	TRBV6-9	NA	TGTGCCAGCAGAGGTAGGCGGTGGCCCCGGGGACAGCCGGAGGGGCAGTACTTC	CASRGRRWPRGQPEGQYF
NA	TRBJ1-1	TRBV3-1/TRBV3-2	NA	TGTGCCAGCAGCCTTTGGGGGGCTGAAGCTTTCTTT	CASSLWGAEAFF
TRBD1	TRBJ1-2	TRBV27	NA	TGTGCCAGCAGTTTATCGCGGACAGGAGGAAGAGCTAACTATGGCTACACCTTC	CASSLSRTGGRANYGYTF
TRBD2	TRBJ2-1	TRBV24-1	NA	TGTGCCACCAGTGATACGGCTAGCGGATCCTACAATGAGCAGTTCTTC	CATSDTASGSYNEQFF
NA	TRBJ2-5	TRBV7-2	NA	TGTGCCAGCAGCGCCCAACCGACAGTCCAAGAGACCCAGTACTTC	CASSAQPTVQETQYF
TRBD1	TRBJ1-2	TRBV19	NA	TGTGCCAGTAGTATACGAACCCTGGGACAGGGGGAACGATATGGCTACACCTTC	CASSIRTLGQGERYGYTF
NA	TRBJ1-2	TRBV5-1	NA	TGCGCCAGCAGCCTCGACAGTTCCTCCCCGTATGGCTACACCTTC	CASSLDSSSPYGYTF
NA	TRBJ2-3	TRBV19	NA	TGTGCCAGTAGCTCGGGGACAGATACGCAGTATTTT	CASSSGTDTQYF
TRBD1	TRBJ2-5	TRBV2	NA	TGTGCCAGCAGTGGGACAGGACCCCAAGAGACCCAGTACTTC	CASSGTGPQETQYF